These T cell receptor beta chains were read from a single sample in a study of blood T cells in healthy people across ages. TCRdb independently ran MiXCR on the 5' RACE reads; one entry per CDR3 protein. The sample yields hundreds of thousands of distinct CDR3 sequences, about 44% seen once. Sequencing input: blood. These receptors came from a man aged 30 to 39 in good health. Both conserved end residues are part of each CDR3. D genes are given only for firm matches. Clone size is stated in some rows and not others, as once, few, many or a class when expanded.

d_gene,abundance,j_gene,v_gene,CDR3aa,CDR3nt
.,few,TRBJ2-3,TRBV7-8,CASSSALRDTQYF,TGTGCCAGCAGCTCAGCTCTGAGAGATACGCAGTATTTT
.,many,TRBJ2-7,TRBV4-2,CASSQDHSSYEQYF,TGTGCCAGCAGCCAAGACCACAGCTCCTACGAGCAGTACTTC
.,few,TRBJ2-7,TRBV7-2,CASSLETGKEQYF,TGTGCCAGCAGCTTAGAAACGGGGAAAGAGCAGTACTTC
TRBD2,.,TRBJ2-3,TRBV3-1,CASSPHSGGGTDTQYF,TGTGCCAGCAGCCCCCATAGCGGGGGCGGCACAGATACGCAGTATTTT
.,.,TRBJ2-4,TRBV15,CATSVRTEQYF,TGTGCCACCAGCGTACGGACAGAGCAGTACTTC
TRBD1,few,TRBJ2-5,TRBV7-2,CASSLATGSLSETQYF,TGTGCCAGCAGCTTAGCGACAGGGTCGTTGTCAGAGACCCAGTACTTC
TRBD2,.,TRBJ2-7,TRBV7-3,CASSLNGGDSDEQYF,TGTGCCAGCAGCTTAAATGGGGGGGACTCCGACGAGCAGTACTTC
.,few,TRBJ2-1,TRBV27,CASSFPGAYNEQFF,TGTGCCAGCAGTTTTCCAGGGGCCTACAATGAGCAGTTCTTC
.,few,TRBJ1-1,TRBV3-1,CASSQEGGGTEAFF,TGTGCCAGCAGCCAAGAGGGGGGAGGCACTGAAGCTTTCTTT
.,few,TRBJ2-2,TRBV7-8,CASSPNEVHGELFF,TGTGCCAGCAGCCCCAATGAGGTTCACGGGGAGCTGTTTTTT
TRBD2,few,TRBJ2-5,TRBV5-4,CASSRGLAEQETQYF,TGTGCCAGTAGCCGGGGACTAGCGGAACAAGAGACCCAGTACTTC
TRBD1,few,TRBJ1-4,TRBV9,CASSGQGPNEKLFF,TGTGCCAGCAGCGGACAGGGCCCCAATGAAAAACTGTTTTTT
.,many,TRBJ2-6,TRBV5-1,CASSLVRSGANVLTF,TGCGCCAGCAGCTTGGTGAGGTCTGGGGCCAACGTCCTGACTTTC
.,.,TRBJ1-5,TRBV7-2,CASSLVLRQPQHF,TGTGCCAGCAGCTTAGTCCTCCGTCAGCCCCAGCATTTT
.,.,TRBJ1-4,TRBV9,CASSDLSDEKLFF,TGTGCCAGCAGCGACCTCAGCGATGAAAAACTGTTTTTT
.,.,TRBJ2-5,TRBV12-3/TRBV12-4,CASSFGGYQETQYF,TGTGCCAGCAGTTTCGGCGGGTACCAGGAGACCCAGTACTTC
TRBD2,few,TRBJ2-3,TRBV30,CAWGGQRENTDTQYF,TGTGCCTGGGGTGGGCAGCGGGAAAACACAGATACGCAGTATTTT
.,once,TRBJ1-1,TRBV19,CASSVGARTEAFF,TGTGCCAGTAGCGTAGGGGCTAGGACTGAAGCTTTCTTT
.,.,TRBJ2-5,TRBV18,CASSPRKAETQYF,TGTGCCAGCTCACCACGTAAGGCGGAGACCCAGTACTTC
.,.,TRBJ1-1,TRBV12-3/TRBV12-4,CATNSGGDTEAFF,TGTGCCACGAATTCGGGTGGGGACACTGAAGCTTTCTTT
TRBD2,.,TRBJ2-3,TRBV27,CASSLTTGGGDTQYF,TGTGCCAGCAGCTTGACGACGGGAGGAGGAGATACGCAGTATTTT
.,many,TRBJ1-5,TRBV7-9,CASSLAGDQPQHF,TGTGCCAGCAGCTTAGCGGGAGATCAGCCCCAGCATTTT
.,.,TRBJ2-7,TRBV2,CASSAKGPEQYF,TGTGCCAGCAGTGCAAAGGGTCCCGAGCAGTACTTC
TRBD1,.,TRBJ1-1,TRBV5-1,CASSVGTGAMNTEAFF,TGCGCCAGCAGCGTAGGGACAGGGGCCATGAACACTGAAGCTTTCTTT
.,once,TRBJ2-5,TRBV20-1,CSARIGRQYF,TGCAGTGCTAGAATCGGCCGCCAGTACTTC
.,.,TRBJ2-4,TRBV7-2,CASSLAQVAGLAKNIQYF,TGTGCCAGCAGCTTAGCGCAAGTGGCGGGATTAGCCAAAAACATTCAGTACTTC
TRBD2,.,TRBJ2-1,TRBV7-9,CASSSLAGGTNNEQFF,TGTGCCAGCAGCTCCTTAGCGGGGGGGACTAACAATGAGCAGTTCTTC
TRBD2,.,TRBJ2-3,TRBV3-1,CASSQVSGGAEDTQYF,TGTGCCAGCAGCCAAGTTAGCGGGGGGGCCGAAGATACGCAGTATTTT
.,.,TRBJ2-1,TRBV10-3,CAISGQASYNEQFF,TGTGCCATCAGTGGACAGGCCTCCTACAATGAGCAGTTCTTC
.,.,TRBJ1-1,TRBV7-2,CASSPRGAPEAFF,TGTGCCAGCAGCCCGCGTGGGGCCCCTGAAGCTTTCTTT
TRBD1,few,TRBJ2-3,TRBV7-2,CASSYRGVPSTDTQYF,TGTGCCAGCAGTTACAGGGGAGTCCCCAGCACAGATACGCAGTATTTT
.,.,TRBJ2-1,TRBV4-1,CASNNYQNNEQFF,TGCGCCAGCAACAATTACCAGAACAATGAGCAGTTCTTC
TRBD1,.,TRBJ1-1,TRBV5-1,CASSGGQGYTEAFF,TGCGCCAGCAGCGGGGGACAGGGTTACACTGAAGCTTTCTTT
TRBD2,.,TRBJ2-3,TRBV28,CASSFGGASTDTQYF,TGTGCCAGCAGTTTCGGGGGGGCTAGCACAGATACGCAGTATTTT
TRBD2,.,TRBJ2-1,TRBV5-1,CASSLWLAGDGGSYNEQFF,TGCGCCAGCAGCTTGTGGCTAGCGGGGGATGGAGGCTCCTACAATGAGCAGTTCTTC
.,few,TRBJ1-1,TRBV5-1,CASSLGVPGVGSPAEAFF,TGCGCCAGCAGCTTAGGAGTGCCGGGGGTCGGATCCCCGGCTGAAGCTTTCTTT
.,.,TRBJ2-5,TRBV6-2/TRBV6-3,CASRTRGAGTKTQYF,TGTGCCAGCAGGACCCGGGGCGCCGGGACGAAGACCCAGTACTTC
.,few,TRBJ2-4,TRBV5-1,CASSLVSKNIQYF,TGCGCCAGCAGCTTGGTCTCCAAAAACATTCAGTACTTC
TRBD1,.,TRBJ2-2,TRBV2,CASRRTGDYGELFF,TGTGCCAGCAGGAGGACAGGGGATTACGGGGAGCTGTTTTTT
TRBD1,.,TRBJ2-1,TRBV11-1,CASSKGQGPYNEQFF,TGTGCCAGCAGCAAGGGACAGGGTCCTTACAATGAGCAGTTCTTC
TRBD2,.,TRBJ2-5,TRBV5-6,CASSLRTSGRARFETQYF,TGTGCCAGCAGCTTACGGACTAGCGGGAGGGCTCGGTTTGAGACCCAGTACTTC
TRBD1,.,TRBJ1-2,TRBV6-1,CASTSASGTVNYGYTF,TGTGCCAGCACCAGCGCCTCCGGGACAGTCAACTACGGCTACACCTTC
.,many,TRBJ2-3,TRBV7-2,CASSLGGSDTQYF,TGTGCCAGCAGCTTAGGGGGGTCAGATACGCAGTATTTT
.,.,TRBJ2-5,TRBV6-2/TRBV6-3,CASSDSRRQTQYF,TGTGCCAGCAGTGACTCACGCCGTCAGACCCAGTACTTC
.,few,TRBJ2-7,TRBV2,CASRDGIYEQYF,TGTGCCAGCAGGGACGGAATCTACGAGCAGTACTTC
.,.,TRBJ2-1,TRBV2,CAGSGANLQFF,TGTGCCGGCAGCGGAGCAAACTTGCAGTTCTTC
TRBD2,.,TRBJ2-1,TRBV4-2,CASSQGLAGADEQFF,TGTGCCAGCAGCCAAGGTCTAGCGGGGGCGGATGAGCAGTTCTTC
TRBD1,.,TRBJ2-7,TRBV10-3,CAISGRTGSYEQYF,TGTGCCATCAGTGGAAGGACAGGGTCCTACGAGCAGTACTTC
.,many,TRBJ2-5,TRBV7-2,CASSLGTGTSRGTQYF,TGTGCCAGCAGCTTAGGAACAGGGACCTCCAGAGGAACCCAGTACTTC
.,few,TRBJ2-3,TRBV20-1,CSARDMSGPRDTQYF,TGCAGTGCTAGAGATATGAGCGGCCCTCGGGATACGCAGTATTTT
.,.,TRBJ2-3,TRBV7-9,CASSPQGTTDTQYF,TGTGCCAGCAGCCCCCAGGGTACCACAGATACGCAGTATTTT
TRBD1,few,TRBJ2-7,TRBV4-1,CASSQGDRGPLEQYF,TGCGCCAGCAGCCAAGGCGACAGGGGCCCTCTCGAGCAGTACTTC
.,.,TRBJ2-4,TRBV7-3,CASSLQGGDKNIQYF,TGTGCCAGCAGCTTGCAGGGGGGGGACAAAAACATTCAGTACTTC